This T cell receptor (beta chain) was captured in a study of T cell changes during pregnancy in multiple sclerosis. The assay was immunoSEQ multiplex PCR, and TCRdb's table has in-frame clones only and misses some. The sample includes tens of thousands of clones, roughly 89% seen only once; the top ten take 1.5% to 2.5%. Sequenced material: peripheral blood, taken in the second trimester of pregnancy. This sequence was found in a female donor with multiple sclerosis, enrolled in a pregnancy study.

This CDR3 is CASSLNGASGGNNEQFF. In DNA, the CDR3 is TGTGCCAGCAGCCTAAACGGGGCTAGCGGGGGGAACAATGAGCAGTTCTTC. V is TRBV7-3 and J is TRBJ2-1, with TRBD2 matching over 11 bases. Germline values: CDR1 SGHTA, CDR2 FQGTGA. The CDR3 totals 17 residues. The trim removed 5 bases at V and 5 bases at J, leaving 11 bases unmatched.